This T cell receptor beta chain derives from a study of blood T cells in healthy people across ages. Looking at the study overall: Through template switching, about one barcoded beta molecule was captured per two T cells, as measured in model experiments.

General study results and limits: The study regarded diversity estimates from one million T cells as underestimates.

Concerning this clonotype itself: Its specificity is not known.

Primed by a sample-barcoded 5' primer and a J-beta primer mix, a second PCR proceeded for 7 to 11 cycles. From the 5' RACE reads, TCRdb called clonotypes with MiXCR, one entry per CDR3 protein. The sample lists 1.5 million or so distinct CDR3 sequences; approximately 39% were seen once. The germline CDR1 and CDR2 sequences are SGHVS and FQNEAQ. The CDR3 is made up of 13 amino acids. This sequence joins TRBV7-8 and TRBJ2-1; D gene uncertain. The J call may not be correct, given that the DNA end is closer to TRBJ2-7. Sequenced material: blood. This receptor was obtained from a woman younger than 35 in good health. The CDR3: CASSLIVGNEQYF. In DNA form, the CDR3 reads TGTGCCAGCAGCTTAATAGTGGGCAATGAGCAGTACTTC.